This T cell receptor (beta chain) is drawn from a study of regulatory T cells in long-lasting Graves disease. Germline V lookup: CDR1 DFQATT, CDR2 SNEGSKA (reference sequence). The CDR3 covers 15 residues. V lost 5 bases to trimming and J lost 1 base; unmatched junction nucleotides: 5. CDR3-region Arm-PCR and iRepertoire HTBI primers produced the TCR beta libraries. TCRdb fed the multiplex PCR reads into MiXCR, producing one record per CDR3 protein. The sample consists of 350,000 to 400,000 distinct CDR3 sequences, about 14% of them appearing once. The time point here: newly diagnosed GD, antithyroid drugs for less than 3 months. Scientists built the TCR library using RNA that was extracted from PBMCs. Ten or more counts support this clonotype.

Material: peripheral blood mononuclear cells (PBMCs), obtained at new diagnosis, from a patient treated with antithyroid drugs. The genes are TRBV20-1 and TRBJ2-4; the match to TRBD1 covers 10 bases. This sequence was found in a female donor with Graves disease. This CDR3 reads CSAFRTGGAKNIQYF. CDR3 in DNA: TGCAGTGCTTTTAGGACAGGGGGGGCCAAAAACATTCAGTACTTC.